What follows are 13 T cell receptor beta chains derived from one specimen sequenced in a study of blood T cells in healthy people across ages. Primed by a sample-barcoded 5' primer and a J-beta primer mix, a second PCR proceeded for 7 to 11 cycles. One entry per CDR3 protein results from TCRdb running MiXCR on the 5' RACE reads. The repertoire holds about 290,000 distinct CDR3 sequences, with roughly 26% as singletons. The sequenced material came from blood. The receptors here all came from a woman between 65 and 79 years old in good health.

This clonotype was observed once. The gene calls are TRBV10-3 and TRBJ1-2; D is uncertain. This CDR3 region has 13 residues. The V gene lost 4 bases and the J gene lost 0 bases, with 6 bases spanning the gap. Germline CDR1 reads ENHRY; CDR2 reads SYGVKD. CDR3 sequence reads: CAISVQSNYGYTF. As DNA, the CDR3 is TGTGCCATCAGTGTACAGTCTAACTATGGCTACACCTTC.

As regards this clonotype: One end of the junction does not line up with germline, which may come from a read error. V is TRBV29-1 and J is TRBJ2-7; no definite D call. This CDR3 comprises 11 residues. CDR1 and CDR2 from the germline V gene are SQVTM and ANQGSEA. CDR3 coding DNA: TGCAGCGTCGGGTACGAATTGGTGGAGTTCTTC. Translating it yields CSVGYELVEFF.

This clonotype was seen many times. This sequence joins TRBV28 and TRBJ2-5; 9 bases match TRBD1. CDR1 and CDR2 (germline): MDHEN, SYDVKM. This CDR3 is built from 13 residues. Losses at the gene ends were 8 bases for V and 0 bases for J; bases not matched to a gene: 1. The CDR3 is CASGQGNQETQYF. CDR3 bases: TGTGCCAGCGGACAGGGGAACCAAGAGACCCAGTACTTC.

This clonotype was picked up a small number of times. DNA of the CDR3: TGTGCCAGCGAGGCAGGGGGCTGCGAGCAGTACTTC. Translated, it gives CASEAGGCEQYF. The chain has TRBV28 and TRBJ2-7; 8 bases line up with TRBD1. CDR1 and CDR2 (germline): MDHEN, SYDVKM. The CDR3 has 12 residues. V shed 8 bases, J shed 6 bases, and the junction held 6 bases outside the gene matches.

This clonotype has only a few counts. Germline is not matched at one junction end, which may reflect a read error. The CDR3 here is CAGSGPTNEKLFF. The CDR3 DNA reads as TGTGCCGGCAGCGGGCCAACTAATGAAAAACTGTTTTTT. This chain connects TRBV5-5 to TRBJ1-4; D is ambiguous. This CDR3 is 13 amino acids long. Germline V gives CDR1 SGHKS, CDR2 YYEKEE (reference sequence).

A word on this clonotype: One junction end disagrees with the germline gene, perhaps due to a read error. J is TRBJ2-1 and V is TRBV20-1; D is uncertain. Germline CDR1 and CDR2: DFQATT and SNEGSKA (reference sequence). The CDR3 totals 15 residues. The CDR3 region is CSARDLAEVYNEQFF. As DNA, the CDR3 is TGCAGTGCCAGAGACCTCGCTGAGGTCTACAATGAGCAGTTCTTC.

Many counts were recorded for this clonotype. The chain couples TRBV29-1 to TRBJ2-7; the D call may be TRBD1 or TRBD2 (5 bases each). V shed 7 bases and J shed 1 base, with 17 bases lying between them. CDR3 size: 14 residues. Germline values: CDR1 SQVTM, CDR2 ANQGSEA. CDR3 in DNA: TGCAGCGCCCATGTACCGGGACCGTCCTACGAGCAGTACTTC. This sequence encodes CSAHVPGPSYEQYF.

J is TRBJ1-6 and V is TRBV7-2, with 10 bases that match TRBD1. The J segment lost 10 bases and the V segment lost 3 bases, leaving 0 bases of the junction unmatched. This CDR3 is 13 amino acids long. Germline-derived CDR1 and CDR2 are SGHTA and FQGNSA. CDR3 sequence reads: CASSLTGGSPLHF. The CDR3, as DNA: TGTGCCAGCAGCTTGACAGGGGGCTCACCCCTCCACTTT. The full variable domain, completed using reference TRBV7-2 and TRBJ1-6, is GAGVSQSPSNKVTEKGKDVELRCDPISGHTALYWYRQSLGQGLEFLIYFQGNSAPDKSGLPSDRFSAERTGGSVSTLTIQRTQQEDSAVYLCASSLTGGSPLHFGNGTRLTVT.

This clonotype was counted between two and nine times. CDR3 in DNA: TGTGCCAGCAGTTTACTTGTTCGGGAGAAGTTTGGGGGCGATGAGCAGTTCTTC. Its protein is CASSLLVREKFGGDEQFF. The V call is TRBV28, the J call TRBJ2-5, with D perhaps given as TRBD1 or TRBD2 (6 bases each). The J call is uncertain, as TRBJ2-1 better fits the DNA end. CDR3 length: 18 amino acids. Looked up from germline, CDR1 is MDHEN and CDR2 is SYDVKM.

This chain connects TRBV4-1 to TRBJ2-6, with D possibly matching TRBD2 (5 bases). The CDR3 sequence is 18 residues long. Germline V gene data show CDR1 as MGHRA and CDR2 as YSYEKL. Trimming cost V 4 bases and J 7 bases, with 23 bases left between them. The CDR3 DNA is TGCGCCAGCAGCCTCGTCGCGAGCCCCGGGGTAGGTGCCAACGTCCTGACTTTC. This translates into CASSLVASPGVGANVLTF.

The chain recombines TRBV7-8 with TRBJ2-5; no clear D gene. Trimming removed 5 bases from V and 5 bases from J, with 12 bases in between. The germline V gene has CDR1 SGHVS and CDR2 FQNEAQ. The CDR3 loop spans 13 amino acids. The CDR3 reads CASSPRLPETQYF. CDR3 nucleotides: TGTGCCAGCAGCCCTCGGTTGCCGGAGACCCAGTACTTC.

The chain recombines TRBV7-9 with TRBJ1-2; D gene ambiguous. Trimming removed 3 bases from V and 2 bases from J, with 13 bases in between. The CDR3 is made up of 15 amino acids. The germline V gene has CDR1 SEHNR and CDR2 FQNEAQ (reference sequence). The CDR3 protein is CASSFVSPGNYGYTF. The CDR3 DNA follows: TGTGCCAGCAGCTTTGTATCTCCGGGGAACTATGGCTACACCTTC.

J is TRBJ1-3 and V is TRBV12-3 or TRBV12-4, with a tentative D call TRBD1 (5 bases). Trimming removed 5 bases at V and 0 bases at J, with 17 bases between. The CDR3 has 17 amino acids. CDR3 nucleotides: TGTGCCAGCAGTCCAGAAGACAGAATATACTCTGGAAACACCATATATTTT. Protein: CASSPEDRIYSGNTIYF.